This TCR beta chain was identified in a study of OX40 agonist ivuxolimab in advanced cancers. Sequenced by immunoSEQ multiplex PCR; TCRdb stores in-frame clones only, minus some. The sample shows about 64,000 clones, about 80% of them seen only once. This CDR3 is built from 18 residues. Germline values: CDR1 SEHNR, CDR2 FQNEAQ (reference sequence). The V segment lost 1 base and the J segment 7 bases; nucleotides outside the gene matches: 14. Sequenced here: CD4+ or CD8+ T cells sorted from blood, sampled in a trial of the OX40 agonist ivuxolimab. The chain joins TRBV7-9 to TRBJ2-2; TRBD1 matches at 8 bases. This TCR was recovered from an adult with an advanced solid tumor such as melanoma, head and neck, liver or kidney cancer. CDR3 in DNA: TGTGCCAGCAGCTTAGTGGCAGGGGGCCGAGTTTCAGGCGGGGAGCTGTTTTTT. This sequence encodes CASSLVAGGRVSGGELFF.